This TCR beta chain was sequenced during a study of T cells in tuberculosis (dated by TCRdb to about 2018). Turning to the overall study: In the study, CD1B tetramers and high-throughput TCR immunosequencing were combined to characterize T cells specific for the mycobacterial lipid antigen glucose monomycolate (GMM). IGRA-negative adolescents, IGRA-positive adolescents with latent tuberculosis and adults with active tuberculosis, nine to ten per group, were compared in a South African clinical cohort. Overall results and qualifications from the work: Clinical samples were selected based on the availability of cryopreserved specimens, with adults included as active tuberculosis cases and adolescents included as controls. Smaller mean NN-distances to GMM-specific TCRs were observed in active tuberculosis TCR-alpha repertoires than in IGRA-negative controls, suggesting clonal expansion of GMM-specific TCRs. With the diverse GMM-specific repertoire as input, a classifier achieved 85% to 90% accuracy (AUROC about 0.93), whereas GEM motif frequencies as input gave around 70% accuracy. Smaller NN-distances were partly driven by shorter CDR3-alpha lengths in active tuberculosis patients, and statistical significance was not reached for the TCR-beta difference.

Taken from cysteine to phenylalanine, the CDR3 has 13 residues. Only the CDR3 part of the read is kept: 39 bases, read in frame from the first base. V was cut back by 1 base and J by 6 bases, leaving a gap of 9 bases between them. CDR1 PRHDT and CDR2 FYEKMQ are derived from the germline V gene (reference sequence). The immunoSEQ multiplex PCR assay was used to generate TCR libraries, with TCR-beta and/or TCR-alpha/delta assays applied to each sample. Amplified TCR libraries were sequenced on the Illumina high-throughput platform. The paper's processing steps were these. Clustering and dimensionality reduction relied on pairwise TCRdist distances among GMM-specific receptors from T cells that were either sorted ex vivo or expanded in vitro. The score assigned to each clinical repertoire was mean NN-distance, meaning the average TCRdist to the nearest 10% of tetramer-positive reference sequences. GEM TCR motif frequency was calculated as the fraction of unique TCRs that matched known GEM sequences in V/J usage and CDR3 length. Linear discriminant analysis with leave-one-out cross-validation, implemented in scikit-learn, was used to classify active tuberculosis. What TCRdb holds here is the immuneACCESS table cut down to in-frame rearrangements. Part of the clones is not present; checked against another copy, under half of the missing clones reflect an unresolved V gene, and the others are unexplained. The V and J calls and clone size are taken from that table; D and trimming were inferred from the DNA. This sample has about 36,000 clones in its table, and over 90% of those were observed once. The ten largest clonotypes hold about 7.5% of the sample.

Worth noting for this clone: It lacks a known antigen. One base away there is no much larger clone; base qualities are not given.

At study entry, adolescents were screened for latent tuberculosis infection by tuberculin skin test and QuantiFERON-TB GOLD In-Tube IGRA. Immunosequencing was performed on unsorted cryopreserved PBMC, with 75,000 to 100,000 T cells per clinical donor covered on average. Eleven high schools in the Worcester region of the Western Cape, South Africa, served as enrollment sites for adolescents aged 12 to 18 years. Ten M. tuberculosis-infected and around 10 uninfected adolescents were selected with matching for age and sex. Adolescent PBMC were isolated from freshly drawn heparinized blood by density centrifugation and cryopreserved.

The TCR comes from a donor aged 10 to 29 with latent tuberculosis or without tuberculosis infection. The V and J segments used are TRBV13 and TRBJ1-2; TRBD1 might be the D gene, on 5 matching bases. Input material: PBMCs. This receptor carries the CDR3 CASSLATEDGYTF. Read as DNA, the sequence is TGTGCCAGCAGCTTAGCGACAGAGGATGGCTACACCTTC. Reference TRBV13 and TRBJ1-2 genes cover what lies past the CDR3, so the full variable domain is AAGVIQSPRHLIKEKRETATLKCYPIPRHDTVYWYQQGPGQDPQFLISFYEKMQSDKGSIPDRFSAQQFSDYHSELNMSSLELGDSALYFCASSLATEDGYTFGSGTRLTVV.